This is a list of T cell receptor beta chains from one sample in a study of blood T cell repertoires in COVID-19. TCRdb's table, derived via immunoSEQ multiplex PCR, lists solely in-frame clones and lacks some. Of under 55,000 clones listed, almost 80% were seen once; the top ten hold approximately 5%. Sequenced sample: PBMCs or T cells enriched from blood (not recorded which). These TCRs come from a woman aged 45 to 65 with acute COVID-19. The CDR3 runs from the conserved cysteine through the conserved F or W. The D gene is left open where the match is weak. Clone size is not always given. Where it is, it says once, few, many or a class for expanded clones.

j_gene: TRBJ2-2
d_gene: -
len: 15
abundance: few
v_gene: TRBV5-1
CDR3nt: TGCGCCAGCAGCTTGAGGGCAGGGGGGCCCGGGGAGCTGTTTTTT
CDR3aa: CASSLRAGGPGELFF

j_gene: TRBJ2-1
d_gene: -
len: 15
abundance: -
v_gene: TRBV10-1
CDR3nt: TGCGCCAGCAGTGAGTCTTGGGGCAGGAACAATGAGCAGTTCTTC
CDR3aa: CASSESWGRNNEQFF

j_gene: TRBJ1-5
d_gene: -
len: 14
abundance: once
v_gene: TRBV4-1
CDR3nt: TGCGCCAGCAGCCAAGTGGCGGCACATCAGCCCCAGCATTTT
CDR3aa: CASSQVAAHQPQHF

j_gene: TRBJ1-6
d_gene: -
len: 14
abundance: once
v_gene: TRBV14
CDR3nt: TGTGCCAGCAGCCTAGGGGGGGGCCAGGCTCTCCTCCACTTT
CDR3aa: CASSLGGGQALLHF

j_gene: TRBJ1-5
d_gene: -
len: 15
abundance: -
v_gene: TRBV6-4
CDR3nt: TGTGCCAGCGGTTACAGGGATATTAGCAATCAGCCCCAGCATTTT
CDR3aa: CASGYRDISNQPQHF

j_gene: TRBJ1-4
d_gene: -
len: 14
abundance: -
v_gene: TRBV2
CDR3nt: TGTGCCAGCAGTGAAACAGGGAGAGGTGAAAAACTGTTTTTT
CDR3aa: CASSETGRGEKLFF

j_gene: TRBJ2-5
d_gene: TRBD1
len: 14
abundance: -
v_gene: TRBV5-4
CDR3nt: TGTGCCAGCAGCCGGGACAGTGCAGAGGAGACCCAGTACTTC
CDR3aa: CASSRDSAEETQYF

j_gene: TRBJ1-1
d_gene: -
len: 15
abundance: -
v_gene: TRBV7-9
CDR3nt: TGTGCCAGCAGCCCAGGGCGGGATGGGAACACTGAAGCTTTCTTT
CDR3aa: CASSPGRDGNTEAFF

j_gene: TRBJ2-3
d_gene: TRBD1
len: 12
abundance: -
v_gene: TRBV11-2
CDR3nt: TGTGCCACCTCAGACAGGGTCCGGCCGCAGTATTTT
CDR3aa: CATSDRVRPQYF

j_gene: TRBJ2-1
d_gene: TRBD2
len: 18
abundance: -
v_gene: TRBV19
CDR3nt: TGTGCCAGTAGTATAGGTAGCGGGGGCCTAAGCTCCTACAATGAGCAGTTCTTC
CDR3aa: CASSIGSGGLSSYNEQFF

j_gene: TRBJ1-6
d_gene: -
len: 15
abundance: -
v_gene: TRBV27
CDR3nt: TGTGCCAGCAGTTCCGGTCAGGGTGATAATTCACCCCTCCACTTT
CDR3aa: CASSSGQGDNSPLHF

j_gene: TRBJ1-3
d_gene: -
len: 14
abundance: -
v_gene: TRBV5-1
CDR3nt: TGCGCCAGCAGCTTTTCCAGCTCTGGAAACACCATATATTTT
CDR3aa: CASSFSSSGNTIYF

j_gene: TRBJ1-5
d_gene: -
len: 15
abundance: -
v_gene: TRBV7-2
CDR3nt: TGTGCCAGCAGCCCAAAAAATTCCCCCAATCAGCCCCAGCATTTT
CDR3aa: CASSPKNSPNQPQHF

j_gene: TRBJ1-1
d_gene: -
len: 14
abundance: few
v_gene: TRBV19
CDR3nt: TGTGCCAGTAGTTCGATTTACAGGAACACTGAAGCTTTCTTT
CDR3aa: CASSSIYRNTEAFF

j_gene: TRBJ1-1
d_gene: -
len: 13
abundance: -
v_gene: TRBV4-1
CDR3nt: TGCGCCAGCAGCCAAGTACTCTCAGGGTGGCCTTTCTTT
CDR3aa: CASSQVLSGWPFF

j_gene: TRBJ2-1
d_gene: TRBD1
len: 14
abundance: -
v_gene: TRBV27
CDR3nt: TGTGCCACCACCCGACAGGGGCCTAGGGATGAGCAGTTCTTC
CDR3aa: CATTRQGPRDEQFF

j_gene: TRBJ1-1
d_gene: TRBD1
len: 14
abundance: -
v_gene: TRBV11-2
CDR3nt: TGTGCCAGCAGCTTAGGCCGACAGGGAAGGAAAGCTTTCTTT
CDR3aa: CASSLGRQGRKAFF

j_gene: TRBJ1-1
d_gene: -
len: 13
abundance: -
v_gene: TRBV30
CDR3nt: TGTGCCTGGAGTGTTCTCTCCGAGACTGAAGCTTTCTTT
CDR3aa: CAWSVLSETEAFF

j_gene: TRBJ2-1
d_gene: -
len: 14
abundance: -
v_gene: TRBV7-6
CDR3nt: TGTGCCAGCAGCTTAATGAGCTCCTACAATGAGCAGTTCTTC
CDR3aa: CASSLMSSYNEQFF

j_gene: TRBJ1-6
d_gene: TRBD1
len: 16
abundance: once
v_gene: TRBV19
CDR3nt: TGTGCCAGCCTCCCAGGGGGCGCAGACTATAATTCACCCCTCCACTTT
CDR3aa: CASLPGGADYNSPLHF

j_gene: TRBJ1-6
d_gene: -
len: 15
abundance: -
v_gene: TRBV3-1/TRBV3-2
CDR3nt: TGTGCCAGCAGACCGGACAGTCCCTATAATTCACCCCTCCACTTT
CDR3aa: CASRPDSPYNSPLHF

j_gene: TRBJ2-5
d_gene: -
len: 13
abundance: once
v_gene: TRBV5-1
CDR3nt: TGCGCCAGCAGCTTAAACAGGGAAGAGACCCAGTACTTC
CDR3aa: CASSLNREETQYF

j_gene: TRBJ2-7
d_gene: -
len: 18
abundance: -
v_gene: TRBV4-1
CDR3nt: TGCGCCAGCAGCCAAGAAGCTCTCCCCGGGGGGCCCCCCTACGAGCAGTACTTC
CDR3aa: CASSQEALPGGPPYEQYF

j_gene: TRBJ1-1
d_gene: -
len: 13
abundance: -
v_gene: TRBV24-1
CDR3nt: TGTGCCACCACTGCGACAGACGGCACTGAAGCTTTCTTT
CDR3aa: CATTATDGTEAFF

j_gene: TRBJ2-1
d_gene: -
len: 15
abundance: -
v_gene: TRBV5-4
CDR3nt: TGTGCCAGCAGTGCGGACAGAGTTAGGAGCAATGAGCAGTTCTTC
CDR3aa: CASSADRVRSNEQFF

j_gene: TRBJ1-1
d_gene: -
len: 12
abundance: -
v_gene: TRBV11-2
CDR3nt: TGTGCCAGCAGCCTCACGGTCGCTGAAGCTTTCTTT
CDR3aa: CASSLTVAEAFF

j_gene: TRBJ1-2
d_gene: TRBD1
len: 13
abundance: few
v_gene: TRBV7-2
CDR3nt: TGTGCCAGCAGCGGGGACAGGTTCGATGGCTACACCTTC
CDR3aa: CASSGDRFDGYTF

j_gene: TRBJ1-4
d_gene: TRBD1
len: 15
abundance: -
v_gene: TRBV18
CDR3nt: TGTGCCAGCTCACCACCGGGACAGGAGAATGAAAAACTGTTTTTT
CDR3aa: CASSPPGQENEKLFF

j_gene: TRBJ1-1
d_gene: -
len: 16
abundance: -
v_gene: TRBV5-4
CDR3nt: TGTGCCAGCAGCTTGCCTTCCTCAGCGCGGGGAGATGAAGCTTTCTTT
CDR3aa: CASSLPSSARGDEAFF